Listed below are T cell receptor beta chains from one sample, sequenced in a study of cytomegalovirus exposure and HLA in healthy donors. The repertoire was sequenced with immunoSEQ multiplex PCR; TCRdb's copy has only in-frame clones and lacks some. This sample has about 120,000 clones, with over 75% found just once. The specimen sequenced was PBMCs. Source of these receptors: a young woman in good health and CMV-seropositive. CDR3s include the opening cysteine and the closing phenylalanine or tryptophan. The D gene is left open where the match is weak. Only some rows state a clone size, as once, few, many or a class for expanded clones.

TRBJ2-3,TRBD2,TRBV19,-,16,CASSIGTLAGADTQYF,TGTGCCAGTAGTATAGGTACTCTAGCGGGGGCAGATACGCAGTATTTT
TRBJ2-7,-,TRBV4-1,-,14,CASSQALLSYEQYF,TGCGCCAGCAGCCAAGCCCTTCTCTCCTACGAGCAGTACTTC
TRBJ1-6,-,TRBV12-2,-,15,CASRLGDLSNSPLHF,TGTGCAAGTCGCTTAGGGGACTTAAGTAATTCACCCCTCCACTTT
TRBJ2-7,-,TRBV4-1,-,13,CASSNREGYEQYF,TGCGCCAGCAGCAACAGGGAGGGTTACGAGCAGTACTTC
TRBJ1-2,-,TRBV7-3,-,15,CASSPHGQGDYGYTF,TGTGCCAGCAGCCCCCACGGGCAGGGCGACTATGGCTACACCTTC
TRBJ1-1,TRBD1,TRBV13,-,17,CASSRQGGRLMNTEAFF,TGTGCCAGCAGCCGACAGGGTGGAAGACTCATGAACACTGAAGCTTTCTTT
TRBJ2-3,TRBD1,TRBV6-1,once,13,CASSSDRADTQYF,TGTGCCAGCAGCTCGGACAGGGCTGATACGCAGTATTTT
TRBJ2-7,TRBD1,TRBV18,once,13,CASRGTGGYEQYF,TGTGCCAGCCGAGGGACAGGGGGCTACGAGCAGTACTTC
TRBJ1-1,-,TRBV19,-,13,CASRGTRGTEAFF,TGTGCATCAAGGGGTACCAGGGGCACTGAAGCTTTCTTT
TRBJ2-5,TRBD2,TRBV5-1,-,17,CASSRAGTSGGARTQYF,TGCGCCAGCAGCCGTGCCGGGACTAGCGGGGGTGCCAGGACCCAGTACTTC
TRBJ1-2,-,TRBV5-4,-,14,CASSAGSWVYGYTF,TGTGCCAGCAGCGCAGGCTCGTGGGTCTATGGCTACACCTTC
TRBJ1-2,-,TRBV7-2,-,14,CASSLYREDYGYTF,TGTGCCAGCAGCTTGTACAGGGAAGACTATGGCTACACCTTC
TRBJ2-2,TRBD1,TRBV12-5,once,14,CASGPGGVPGELFF,TGTGCTAGTGGTCCAGGGGGCGTTCCTGGGGAGCTGTTTTTT
TRBJ1-5,-,TRBV6-5,-,14,CASSMTASNQPQHF,TGTGCCAGCAGTATGACAGCGAGCAATCAGCCCCAGCATTTT
TRBJ2-2,-,TRBV5-4,-,16,CASSLGRAGIPGELFF,TGTGCCAGCAGCTTGGGTAGGGCAGGGATTCCCGGGGAGCTGTTTTTT
TRBJ2-2,TRBD2,TRBV29-1,once,15,CSVLAGGTNTGELFF,TGCAGCGTTTTAGCGGGGGGGACGAACACCGGGGAGCTGTTTTTT
TRBJ1-1,TRBD1,TRBV5-6,-,14,CASSRTGRNTEAFF,TGTGCCAGCAGCAGGACAGGGAGGAACACTGAAGCTTTCTTT
TRBJ2-7,TRBD1,TRBV11-3,-,17,CASSLDLVGQGSGEQYF,TGTGCCAGCAGCTTAGATCTGGTGGGACAGGGGTCGGGAGAGCAGTACTTC
TRBJ1-1,TRBD1,TRBV19,-,13,CASSYDRGSEAFF,TGTGCCAGTAGTTACGACAGGGGGTCTGAAGCTTTCTTT
TRBJ2-1,TRBD2,TRBV28,-,16,CASSFWGGSLGNEQFF,TGTGCCAGCAGTTTTTGGGGAGGGAGCCTCGGAAATGAGCAGTTCTTC
TRBJ2-4,-,TRBV4-1,-,16,CASSQERSVAKNIQYF,TGCGCCAGCAGCCAAGAACGATCAGTAGCCAAAAACATTCAGTACTTC
TRBJ1-2,-,TRBV10-3,-,14,CAISETGNYYGYTF,TGTGCCATCAGTGAGACAGGGAATTACTATGGCTACACCTTC
TRBJ2-3,TRBD2,TRBV7-2,-,15,CASSLKAGVIDTQYF,TGTGCCAGCAGCTTAAAAGCGGGAGTTATAGATACGCAGTATTTT
TRBJ1-1,-,TRBV6-6,-,13,CASRQQLNTEAFF,TGTGCCAGCAGACAACAGCTGAACACTGAAGCTTTCTTT
TRBJ1-5,-,TRBV7-6,-,14,CASSLRTSGGPQHF,TGTGCCAGCAGCCTTCGGACATCGGGAGGGCCCCAGCATTTT
TRBJ2-3,-,TRBV7-2,-,14,CASSRASSTDTQYF,TGTGCCAGCAGCCGAGCTTCAAGCACAGATACGCAGTATTTT
TRBJ2-3,-,TRBV18,-,14,CASSPRGSTDTQYF,TGTGCCAGCTCACCAAGAGGGTCCACAGATACGCAGTATTTT
TRBJ1-1,TRBD1,TRBV2,-,16,CASRDRTGAPNTEAFF,TGTGCCAGCAGGGATAGAACAGGGGCACCTAACACTGAAGCTTTCTTT
TRBJ2-7,TRBD2,TRBV13,-,17,CASSLGRTSRASYEQYF,TGTGCCAGCAGCCTAGGCCGGACTAGCAGGGCCTCCTACGAGCAGTACTTC
TRBJ1-1,TRBD1,TRBV15,-,16,CATSHKRTGSNTEAFF,TGTGCCACCAGCCATAAACGGACAGGGTCGAACACTGAAGCTTTCTTT
TRBJ2-4,-,TRBV15,-,16,CATSSDQREAKNIQYF,TGTGCCACCAGCAGTGACCAGAGGGAAGCCAAAAACATTCAGTACTTC
TRBJ2-7,TRBD1,TRBV18,-,15,CASSPWTGRSYEQYF,TGTGCCAGCTCACCCTGGACAGGACGTTCCTACGAGCAGTACTTC
TRBJ1-1,-,TRBV30,-,14,CAWSYGQTNTEAFF,TGTGCCTGGAGTTACGGACAGACGAACACTGAAGCTTTCTTT
TRBJ1-2,-,TRBV20-1,-,11,CSAKRSYGYTF,TGCAGTGCTAAACGGTCCTATGGCTACACCTTC
TRBJ1-5,-,TRBV18,once,14,CASSPDRRDQPQHF,TGTGCCAGCTCACCCGACAGACGAGATCAGCCCCAGCATTTT
TRBJ2-7,TRBD2,TRBV18,-,14,CASSKSGGAHEQYF,TGTGCCAGCTCAAAGAGCGGGGGGGCCCACGAGCAGTACTTC
TRBJ1-4,-,TRBV28,-,13,CASSSRGWEKLFF,TGTGCCAGCAGCTCCCGCGGCTGGGAAAAACTGTTTTTT
TRBJ1-4,-,TRBV29-1,-,12,CSVGLVGEKLFF,TGCAGCGTTGGACTCGTAGGAGAAAAACTGTTTTTT
TRBJ1-1,TRBD1,TRBV28,-,13,CASILQTGSPAFF,TGTGCCAGCATTCTCCAGACAGGGAGTCCCGCTTTCTTT
TRBJ2-7,TRBD1,TRBV13,-,13,CASSLDRGYEQYF,TGTGCCAGCAGCTTAGACAGGGGTTACGAGCAGTACTTC
TRBJ1-1,-,TRBV10-3,-,14,CAISESRTGSEAFF,TGTGCCATCAGTGAGTCGAGGACGGGGTCTGAAGCTTTCTTT
TRBJ1-2,TRBD1,TRBV28,-,12,CASRQGVYGYTF,TGTGCCAGTCGACAGGGGGTCTATGGCTACACCTTC
TRBJ2-3,-,TRBV9,-,13,CASSSQTADTQYF,TGTGCCAGCAGCTCCCAGACAGCAGATACGCAGTATTTT
TRBJ1-1,TRBD1,TRBV5-1,-,15,CASSLLTGSGTEAFF,TGCGCCAGCAGCCTCTTGACAGGGTCCGGAACTGAAGCTTTCTTT
TRBJ2-1,TRBD2,TRBV25-1,-,14,CASSPSGGYNEQFF,TGTGCCAGCAGCCCTAGCGGGGGCTACAATGAGCAGTTCTTC
TRBJ2-1,-,TRBV9,-,14,CASSVGGREQGKVF,TGTGCCAGCAGCGTAGGAGGAAGGGAGCAGGGGAAGGTCTTC
TRBJ1-5,TRBD1,TRBV7-9,-,15,CASRPQGAGNQPQHF,TGTGCCAGCAGGCCACAGGGGGCGGGGAATCAGCCCCAGCATTTT
TRBJ2-5,-,TRBV7-9,-,13,CASSPGSGETQYF,TGTGCCAGCAGCCCGGGAAGCGGGGAGACCCAGTACTTC
TRBJ1-4,-,TRBV7-9,-,14,CASSPTATNEKLFF,TGTGCCAGCAGCCCCACTGCAACTAATGAAAAACTGTTTTTT
TRBJ2-7,TRBD1,TRBV27,-,14,CASSQGVGYYEQYF,TGTGCCAGCAGTCAGGGGGTGGGGTACTACGAGCAGTACTTC